This passage covers 20 T cell receptor beta chains from one sample sequenced in a study of tissue T cells after allogeneic stem cell transplantation. The method was immunoSEQ multiplex PCR; TCRdb's version includes in-frame clones alone and lacks a portion of them. The table includes about 6,000 clones, around three fifths detected once. This specimen consisted of duodenum tissue, obtained at autopsy. The receptors were sampled from a woman aged 18-55 years with breast cancer.

The chain couples TRBV9 to TRBJ2-1, with 12 bases that match TRBD1. This CDR3 has 15 residues. The V and J ends lost 0 bases and 9 bases, in that order; junction bases with no gene match: 4. Per the germline V gene, CDR1 is SGDLS and CDR2 is YYNGEE. The CDR3 DNA reads TGTGCCAGCAGCGTAGAAGGGACAGGGGGCGGTGAGCAGTTCTTC. Residues: CASSVEGTGGGEQFF.

The chain carries TRBV5-5 and TRBJ1-6; D remains ambiguous. Trimming removed 3 bases at V and 5 bases at J, with 12 bases between. Per germline, CDR1 SGHKS and CDR2 YYEKEE (reference sequence). This CDR3 has 15 amino acids. CDR3 nucleotide sequence: TGTGCCAGCAGCTCAGGCGGTGGGCATAATTCACCCCTCCACTTT. Protein product: CASSSGGGHNSPLHF.

The CDR3 coding sequence is TGTGCCAGCAGCTTAGCTTCTGGGGGCAATGGCTACACCTTC. The encoded protein is CASSLASGGNGYTF. The chain uses TRBV7-8 and TRBJ1-2, with D tentatively TRBD1 (6 bases). V lost 0 bases and J lost 6, with 11 bases in between. The germline CDR1 and CDR2 sequences are SGHVS and FQNEAQ. The CDR3 is 14 amino acids.

The genes are TRBV28 and TRBJ2-6; 7 bases match TRBD1. This CDR3 is built from 16 residues. The germline gives CDR1 MDHEN, CDR2 SYDVKM. Trimming at V came to 5 bases and at J to 0 bases, leaving 4 bases not matched to a gene. The CDR3 region has the DNA TGTGCCAGCAGTCTAGGGACAGTCTCTGGGGCCAACGTCCTGACTTTC. This encodes CASSLGTVSGANVLTF.

This sequence joins TRBV18 and TRBJ2-1; perhaps TRBD2 as D (5 bases). The V gene lost 3 bases and the J gene lost 9 bases, with 9 bases spanning the gap. Germline V lookup: CDR1 KGHSH, CDR2 LQKENI. This CDR3 region has 12 residues. The CDR3 protein is CASSPTSSEQFF. The CDR3 nucleotides read TGTGCCAGCTCACCCACTAGTAGTGAGCAGTTCTTC.

This rearrangement joins TRBV6-2 or TRBV6-3 to TRBJ1-2, with D perhaps TRBD1 (6 bases). The germline CDR1 and CDR2 sequences are MNHEY and SVGEGT. Trimming pared 6 bases from V and 1 base from J, leaving 27 bases between. This CDR3 contains 19 residues. The CDR3: CASSHRFDRTAGGNYGYTF. CDR3 bases: TGTGCCAGCAGCCACCGTTTTGACAGGACGGCCGGGGGTAACTATGGCTACACCTTC.

The genes are TRBV5-6 and TRBJ1-5; a weak D match, TRBD1 (6 bases). Trimming removed 0 bases from V and 5 bases from J, with 15 bases in between. This CDR3 comprises 16 residues. From germline, CDR1 is SGHDT and CDR2 YYEEEE. The CDR3 sequence is CASSLEPGAEDQPQHF. The CDR3 DNA is TGTGCCAGCAGCTTGGAGCCGGGGGCGGAGGATCAGCCCCAGCATTTT. Full variable domain (remainder filled in from reference TRBV5-6 and TRBJ1-5): DAGVTQSPTHLIKTRGQQVTLRCSPKSGHDTVSWYQQALGQGPQFIFQYYEEEERQRGNFPDRFSGHQFPNYSSELNVNALLLGDSALYLCASSLEPGAEDQPQHFGDGTRLSIL.

The CDR3 DNA sequence: TGTGCCAGCAGCCAAAGTTCCCTCGACAGGGGGGTACCAACTAATGAAAAACTGTTTTTT. It encodes CASSQSSLDRGVPTNEKLFF. The V call is TRBV3-1 (or the pseudogene TRBV3-2), the J call TRBJ1-4; TRBD1 aligns across 9 bases. V trimming: 2 bases; J trimming: 0 bases; junction bases outside the gene matches: 13. CDR3 length: 20 amino acids. From germline, CDR1 is LGHDT and CDR2 YNNKEL (reference sequence).

CDR3 residues: CASSPAVQETQYF. The CDR3 DNA sequence: TGCGCCAGCAGCCCAGCGGTCCAAGAGACCCAGTACTTC. V is TRBV4-3 and J is TRBJ2-5; D might be TRBD2 (5 bases). Germline V gene data show CDR1 as LGHNA and CDR2 as YSLEER. The CDR3 spans 13 residues. V was cut by 4 bases and J by 1 base, with 7 bases left in between.

A few counts support this clone. This chain links TRBV4-2 with TRBJ1-4; D is unclear. The CDR3 has 15 amino acids. Germline-derived CDR1 and CDR2 are LGHNA and YNFKEQ. V gave up 1 base and J gave up 1 base, with 7 bases separating them. This CDR3 reads CASSQGGLTNEKLFF. Here the CDR3 DNA reads TGTGCCAGCAGCCAAGGCGGATTAACTAATGAAAAACTGTTTTTT.

CDR3 residues: CASSAYSNQPQHF. CDR3 nucleotides: TGTGCCAGCAGTGCTTATAGCAATCAGCCCCAGCATTTT. The gene calls are TRBV12-3 or TRBV12-4 and TRBJ1-5; D is unresolved. V was shortened by 5 bases and J by 0 bases, with 5 bases between the two germline ends. This CDR3 spans 13 amino acids.

This chain links TRBV4-2 with TRBJ2-1; 9 bases line up with TRBD2. J gave up 4 bases and V 4 bases, and 14 bases lay outside the gene matches. In germline, CDR1 is LGHNA, CDR2 YNFKEQ. This CDR3 has 18 amino acids. In DNA form, the CDR3 reads TGTGCCAGCAGCCGGTCGGGCGGCGGGGGGGCAACTTACAATGAGCAGTTCTTC. It encodes CASSRSGGGGATYNEQFF.

There are a few counts of this clone. V usage is TRBV5-6 and J usage is TRBJ1-3; 8 positions agree with TRBD1. V dropped 5 bases and J dropped 6; count of bases not matched to a gene: 7. The CDR3 totals 14 residues. CDR1 and CDR2 (germline): SGHDT, YYEEEE. In DNA, the CDR3 is TGTGCCAGCAGACCGGACAGGGAGGAAAACACCATATATTTT. Amino acid sequence: CASRPDREENTIYF. Looking up the rest from reference TRBV5-6 and TRBJ1-3 gives the full variable domain: DAGVTQSPTHLIKTRGQQVTLRCSPKSGHDTVSWYQQALGQGPQFIFQYYEEEERQRGNFPDRFSGHQFPNYSSELNVNALLLGDSALYLCASRPDREENTIYFGEGSWLTVV.

V and J are TRBV5-6 and TRBJ1-5; D remains unclear. The CDR3 length is 14 residues. With 0 bases removed from V and 3 bases from J, the gap between germline ends came to 7 bases. CDR1 and CDR2 from the germline V gene are SGHDT and YYEEEE. The CDR3 loop is CASSLAGYNQPQHF. The CDR3, as DNA: TGTGCCAGCAGCTTGGCTGGTTACAATCAGCCCCAGCATTTT.

This clone was seen a handful of times. CDR3 DNA sequence: TGTGCCAGCACCCCTAGCCGACAGGGTGGGGGCGAGACCCAGTACTTC. It encodes CASTPSRQGGGETQYF. The gene calls are TRBV2 and TRBJ2-5, with TRBD1 matching 7 bases. Losses at the gene ends were 7 bases for V and 5 bases for J; bases not matched to a gene: 16. Germline CDR1 reads SNHLY; CDR2 reads FYNNEI. The CDR3 sequence is 16 residues long.

The chain uses TRBV28 and TRBJ2-1, with D possibly TRBD2 on 5 matching bases. V was shortened by 6 bases and J by 5 bases, with 23 bases between the two germline ends. The CDR3 spans 17 residues. Per germline, CDR1 MDHEN and CDR2 SYDVKM. CDR3 in amino acids: CASRRGPAVLVDNEQFF. The CDR3, as DNA: TGTGCCAGCAGACGCGGGCCAGCCGTGTTAGTCGACAATGAGCAGTTCTTC.

The chain recombines TRBV6-6 with TRBJ2-1; D is uncertain. This CDR3 is 10 amino acids long. Trimming took 6 bases from V and 8 from J, leaving 5 bases between them. From germline, CDR1 is MNHNY and CDR2 SVGAGI (reference sequence). The CDR3 loop reads CASSHHEQFF. DNA for the CDR3: TGTGCCAGCAGCCACCATGAGCAGTTCTTC.

The gene calls are TRBV13 and TRBJ1-6; D is perhaps TRBD1 (6 bases). From germline, CDR1 is PRHDT and CDR2 FYEKMQ (reference sequence). V was pared by 5 bases and J by 7 bases, with 18 bases between. The CDR3 runs to 16 residues. The CDR3 loop reads CASSPSGDQGNSPLHF. CDR3 DNA: TGTGCCAGCAGCCCCAGCGGGGATCAGGGGAATTCACCCCTCCACTTT.

This clone occurred a few times. The gene calls are TRBV5-6 and TRBJ2-5, with D unresolved. Germline-derived CDR1 and CDR2 are SGHDT and YYEEEE. CDR3 length equals 13 residues. The ends were cut back, 4 bases at V and 2 bases at J, with 9 bases in the middle. The CDR3 DNA follows: TGTGCCAGCAGCCAACGGGCGCAAGAGACCCAGTACTTC. The encoded protein is CASSQRAQETQYF. The entire variable domain, with the rest obtained from reference TRBV5-6 and TRBJ2-5, is as follows: DAGVTQSPTHLIKTRGQQVTLRCSPKSGHDTVSWYQQALGQGPQFIFQYYEEEERQRGNFPDRFSGHQFPNYSSELNVNALLLGDSALYLCASSQRAQETQYFGPGTRLLVL.

J is TRBJ2-2 and V is TRBV9; weak D call: TRBD2 (5 bases). The germline V and J ends were trimmed by 2 bases and 4 bases, with 15 bases remaining between them. Germline lookup yields CDR1 SGDLS and CDR2 YYNGEE. This CDR3 comprises 16 residues. CDR3 bases: TGTGCCAGCAGCGTGGAGGCACTAGGACCCACCGGGGAGCTGTTTTTT. As protein: CASSVEALGPTGELFF.